A single sample is the source of the 22 T cell receptor beta chains below, sequenced in a study of T cell repertoires in cytomegalovirus infection. TCRdb processed the reads anew with MiXCR; each CDR3 protein has one entry. The repertoire includes approximately 990,000 distinct CDR3 sequences, about a third of them detected once, and about 14% sits in the top ten. For these TCRs, the target antigens are not known. The sequencing here drew on cultured CD8+ T cells from PBMCs, taken from culture after CMV antigen stimulation. These TCRs come from a human donor in good health (CMV status not recorded). Some clones in this sample may be carry-over from other donors' samples.

In its sample, this clonotype was seen a few times. The chain uses TRBV15 and TRBJ1-6; weak D call: TRBD1 (6 bases). The CDR3 extends over 15 amino acids. Germline CDR1 is LNHNV and CDR2 is YYDKDF (reference sequence). Trimming took 6 bases from V and 4 from J, leaving 13 bases between them. The CDR3 coding sequence is TGTGCCACCAGAGGAAGGGACACTTATAATTCACCCCTCCACTTT. This encodes CATRGRDTYNSPLHF.

In DNA, the CDR3 is TGTGCCACCAGCCAGGGGATAATGGTGGAGCAGTTCTTC. This gives the protein CATSQGIMVEQFF. The chain employs TRBV24-1 and TRBJ2-1; tentatively, D is TRBD1 (6 bases). Germline V gives CDR1 KGHDR, CDR2 SFDVKD. This CDR3 has 13 amino acids. The germline V and J ends were trimmed by 7 bases and 10 bases, with 16 bases remaining between them.

The chain employs TRBV29-1 and TRBJ1-2, with 8 bases fitting TRBD1. Trimming at V came to 3 bases and at J to 6 bases, leaving 3 bases not matched to a gene. CDR1 is SQVTM, CDR2 ANQGSEA, per germline. This CDR3 spans 12 amino acids. The CDR3 spells CSVDRTGNGYTF. Written as DNA, the CDR3 is TGCAGCGTTGATAGGACAGGGAATGGCTACACCTTC.

This clonotype has a handful of counts. This chain connects TRBV6-5 to TRBJ2-5; 10 positions agree with TRBD1. Germline V gene data show CDR1 as MNHEY and CDR2 as SVGAGI. CDR3 length: 16 amino acids. Losses at the gene ends were 8 bases for V and 5 bases for J; bases not matched to a gene: 14. CDR3 protein: CASSPGQGTMWETQYF. CDR3 in DNA: TGTGCCAGCTCTCCGGGACAGGGGACGATGTGGGAGACCCAGTACTTC.

The CDR3 region has the DNA TGTGCTAGTGGTGCACCCCGGGACAGGGTGCGGGGTCTCTACGAGCAGTACGTC. It is translated as CASGAPRDRVRGLYEQYV. V is TRBV12-5 and J is TRBJ2-7; TRBD1 matches 9 bases. The CDR3 has 18 residues. Germline trimming cut 5 bases from V and 3 bases from J; bases unmatched to any gene: 17. Germline lookup yields CDR1 LGHNT and CDR2 FRNRAP.

CDR3 in DNA: TGTGCCAGCAGCCTAGTATCAGCTTTCGCCGAGCAGTACTTC. It translates to CASSLVSAFAEQYF. The chain joins TRBV5-5 to TRBJ2-7; D unclear. CDR3 size: 14 residues. With 4 bases removed from V and 6 bases from J, the gap between germline ends came to 17 bases. Germline lookup yields CDR1 SGHKS and CDR2 YYEKEE (reference sequence).

V gene TRBV29-1 combines with J gene TRBJ2-7; no firm D call. V lost 0 bases and J 2 bases, leaving 8 bases between the germline ends. The V gene's germline CDR1 is SQVTM and CDR2 ANQGSEA. The CDR3 runs to 13 residues. CDR3 region: CSVEEVSAYEQYF. For the CDR3, the DNA is TGCAGCGTTGAAGAAGTATCAGCCTACGAGCAGTACTTC.

In this sample, this clonotype turned up many times. This CDR3 reads CASSLGDRLFQETQYF. As DNA, the CDR3 is TGTGCCAGCAGCTTAGGCGACAGACTTTTTCAAGAGACCCAGTACTTC. This rearrangement joins TRBV7-8 to TRBJ2-5; maybe TRBD1 (5 bases). V was pared by 1 base and J by 2 bases, with 14 bases between. The CDR3 loop spans 16 amino acids. Germline loops: CDR1 SGHVS, CDR2 FQNEAQ.

This clonotype was observed a handful of times. The chain combines TRBV7-6 with TRBJ1-1, with D possibly TRBD1 on 5 matching bases. From germline, CDR1 is SGHVS and CDR2 FNYEAQ. This CDR3 contains 14 residues. Between the trimmed V and J ends, which lost 5 bases and 4 bases, there was a span of 14 bases. CDR3 DNA: TGTGCCAGCAGCCCAGGGTTGGGAGGCACTGAAGCTTTCTTT. It encodes CASSPGLGGTEAFF.

The CDR3 loop is CASSEPLNYEQYF. The CDR3 DNA sequence: TGTGCCAGCAGTGAACCGCTAAATTACGAGCAGTACTTC. This chain connects TRBV6-1 to TRBJ2-7, with no clear D. Trimming took off 2 bases at V and 4 bases at J, with 9 bases between the two ends. From germline, CDR1 is MNHNS and CDR2 SASEGT. The CDR3 is 13 amino acids.

The rearrangement uses TRBV6-5 and TRBJ1-1; no clear D gene. Germline assignment: CDR1 MNHEY and CDR2 SVGAGI. The CDR3 sequence is 12 residues long. Between the trimmed V and J ends, which lost 6 bases and 6 bases, there was a span of 11 bases. The CDR3 nucleotides are TGTGCCAGCAGCAATCTGGTCGCTGAAGCTTTCTTT. This codes for CASSNLVAEAFF.

The sample holds many counts of this clonotype. The chain employs TRBV7-2 and TRBJ2-7; 11 bases fit TRBD1. The V gene's germline CDR1 is SGHTA and CDR2 FQGNSA. V lost 8 bases to trimming and J lost 10 bases; unmatched junction nucleotides: 19. CDR3 length: 16 residues. CDR3 protein: CASLETHGQGARYQYF. The CDR3 DNA is TGTGCCAGCCTAGAGACTCACGGACAGGGGGCGCGTTACCAGTACTTC.

In this sample, this clonotype turned up a few times. Written as DNA, the CDR3 is TGTGCCAGCAGCGGAGGGGACGGACGTTACAATGAGCAGTTCTTC. Translated: CASSGGDGRYNEQFF. The rearrangement uses TRBV7-3 and TRBJ2-1, with D possibly being TRBD2 (6 bases). Per the germline V gene, CDR1 is SGHTA and CDR2 is FQGTGA. The CDR3 extends over 15 amino acids. The germline V and J ends were trimmed by 5 bases and 4 bases, with 15 bases remaining between them.

The sample holds a few counts of this clonotype. The chain recombines TRBV7-9 with TRBJ1-1, with D possibly TRBD1 on 5 matching bases. V was clipped by 1 base and J by 0 bases, with 15 bases between them. Per the germline V gene, CDR1 is SEHNR and CDR2 is FQNEAQ (reference sequence). The CDR3 runs 17 residues. CDR3 region: CASSLEPPGTVNTEAFF. CDR3 sequence (DNA): TGTGCCAGCAGCTTAGAACCCCCCGGGACCGTGAACACTGAAGCTTTCTTT.

A word on this clonotype: An end of the junction does not agree with germline; a read error may underlie this. The rearrangement links TRBV28 to TRBJ1-2; D unresolved. CDR1 MDHEN and CDR2 SYDVKM come from the germline V gene. The CDR3 is made up of 11 amino acids. The CDR3 spells CASSENYDYTF. The CDR3 nucleotides read TGTGCCAGCAGTGAGAACTATGACTACACCTTC.

This clonotype was counted a few times. This chain links TRBV7-6 with TRBJ1-2; D unclear. Germline loops: CDR1 SGHVS, CDR2 FNYEAQ. The CDR3 sequence is 13 residues long. Deletions cut 2 bases from V and 4 bases from J, with 8 bases between. CDR3 DNA sequence: TGTGCCAGCAGCTTAAGAGAGGTCTATGGCTACACCTTC. Translated, it gives CASSLREVYGYTF.

The rearrangement joins TRBV7-3 to TRBJ1-1, with TRBD1 matching 7 bases. The CDR3 has 12 amino acids. Germline V gene lookup returns CDR1 SGHTA and CDR2 FQGTGA. The V segment lost 6 bases and the J segment 11 bases; nucleotides outside the gene matches: 9. The chain's CDR3 is CASSRDSTGAFF. CDR3 coding DNA: TGTGCCAGCAGTCGGGACAGCACTGGGGCTTTCTTT.

This clonotype was recorded many times. This chain connects TRBV6-1 to TRBJ1-5, with 7 bases aligning to TRBD1. V dropped 5 bases and J dropped 4; count of bases not matched to a gene: 11. Germline V gene data show CDR1 as MNHNS and CDR2 as SASEGT. The CDR3 is 16 residues long. The CDR3 loop reads CASSPWRDSGNQPQHF. The DNA of the CDR3 is TGTGCCAGCAGTCCATGGAGGGACAGCGGTAATCAGCCCCAGCATTTT.

The chain links TRBV15 to TRBJ2-5, with D perhaps TRBD2 (6 bases). Germline lookup yields CDR1 LNHNV and CDR2 YYDKDF (reference sequence). V lost 0 bases and J lost 9, with 23 bases in between. The CDR3 runs to 17 residues. The CDR3 DNA reads as TGTGCCACCAGCAGAGATTTGCCAGGCGGTTACGGAGGGGCCCAGTACTTC. The encoded protein is CATSRDLPGGYGGAQYF.

The chain carries TRBV4-3 and TRBJ2-6; no clear D gene. CDR1 and CDR2 from the germline V gene are LGHNA and YSLEER. The CDR3 runs 17 residues. The V end was cut by 4 bases, the J end by 0 bases, with 13 bases between. As DNA, the CDR3 is TGCGCCAGCAGCCCCAAATCAGGTGTCTCTGGGGCCAACGTCCTGACTTTC. Protein: CASSPKSGVSGANVLTF.

This clonotype has ten or more counts. The chain employs TRBV6-2 or TRBV6-3 and TRBJ1-1; TRBD1 aligns across 8 bases. J gave up 1 base and V 6 bases, and 4 bases lay outside the gene matches. The germline V gene has CDR1 MNHEY and CDR2 SVGEGT. There are 14 residues in the CDR3. This CDR3 reads CASSVTGANTEAFF. In DNA form, the CDR3 reads TGTGCCAGCAGCGTGACAGGGGCGAACACTGAAGCTTTCTTT.

This clonotype has a count of ten or more. The chain links TRBV6-5 to TRBJ2-3, with 13 bases matching TRBD2. The trim removed 0 bases at V and 4 bases at J, leaving 1 base unmatched. Germline CDR1 reads MNHEY; CDR2 reads SVGAGI. There are 16 residues in the CDR3. This CDR3 is CASSYSGTSGADTQYF. The CDR3 DNA sequence: TGTGCCAGCAGTTACTCGGGGACTAGCGGGGCAGATACGCAGTATTTT.